Following are 3 T cell receptor beta chains from one sample sequenced in a study of OX40 agonist ivuxolimab in advanced cancers. The repertoire was sequenced with immunoSEQ multiplex PCR; TCRdb's copy has only in-frame clones and lacks some. The table includes around 73,000 clones, around 90% detected once. The specimen comprised CD4+ or CD8+ T cells sorted from blood, sampled in a trial of the OX40 agonist ivuxolimab. The receptor set was obtained from an adult with an advanced solid tumor such as melanoma, head and neck, liver or kidney cancer.

This chain joins TRBV30 and TRBJ2-3, with D tentatively TRBD1 or TRBD2 (5 bases each). The CDR3 spans 14 residues. V shed 2 bases and J shed 1 base, with 10 bases lying between them. The V gene's germline CDR1 is GTSNPN and CDR2 SVGIG (reference sequence). The CDR3 nucleotides read TGTGCCTGGAGTTCAGGGAGAGGCACAGATACGCAGTATTTT. Translation: CAWSSGRGTDTQYF.

The V call is TRBV19, the J call TRBJ1-5; D might be TRBD1 (6 bases). The ends were cut back, 4 bases at V and 2 bases at J, with 6 bases in the middle. This CDR3 is 13 amino acids long. Looked up from germline, CDR1 is LNHDA and CDR2 is SQIVND (reference sequence). CDR3 sequence reads: CASSTGGNQPQHF. In DNA form, the CDR3 reads TGTGCCAGTAGTACAGGGGGCAATCAGCCCCAGCATTTT.

The rearrangement uses TRBV30 and TRBJ1-1, with TRBD1 identical over 8 bases. The germline gives CDR1 GTSNPN, CDR2 SVGIG (reference sequence). This CDR3 is 14 amino acids long. The ends lost 0 bases at V and 6 bases at J; junction bases unmatched: 6. The CDR3 nucleotides read TGTGCCTGGAGTGTACTGGCAGGGGGCGCTGAAGCTTTCTTT. It translates to CAWSVLAGGAEAFF.